The following is a T cell receptor beta chain sequence with its context. Antigen: not known. This sample stems from a study of cytomegalovirus exposure and HLA in healthy donors. Study-level results: It has been reported that TCR beta sequences accurately predicted the HLA-A and HLA-B alleles of most subjects.

This PCR relied on a set of 60 Vbeta primers and 13 Jbeta primers. Profiled with immunoSEQ multiplex PCR; TCRdb holds only in-frame clones, not every one. The data hold more than 95,000 clones, with approximately 80% observed a single time. Germline CDR1 reads SQVTM; CDR2 reads ANQGSEA. The length of the CDR3 is 12 residues. With 5 bases clipped from V and 5 bases from J, the junction kept 3 bases outside the gene matches. V and J are TRBV29-1 and TRBJ1-2, with 9 bases lining up with TRBD1. The origin of this receptor is a man under 40 in good health and CMV-seropositive. The sample consisted of PBMCs. CDR3 coding DNA: TGCAGCGTTCTACAGGGGGCGTATGGCTACACCTTC. As protein: CSVLQGAYGYTF.